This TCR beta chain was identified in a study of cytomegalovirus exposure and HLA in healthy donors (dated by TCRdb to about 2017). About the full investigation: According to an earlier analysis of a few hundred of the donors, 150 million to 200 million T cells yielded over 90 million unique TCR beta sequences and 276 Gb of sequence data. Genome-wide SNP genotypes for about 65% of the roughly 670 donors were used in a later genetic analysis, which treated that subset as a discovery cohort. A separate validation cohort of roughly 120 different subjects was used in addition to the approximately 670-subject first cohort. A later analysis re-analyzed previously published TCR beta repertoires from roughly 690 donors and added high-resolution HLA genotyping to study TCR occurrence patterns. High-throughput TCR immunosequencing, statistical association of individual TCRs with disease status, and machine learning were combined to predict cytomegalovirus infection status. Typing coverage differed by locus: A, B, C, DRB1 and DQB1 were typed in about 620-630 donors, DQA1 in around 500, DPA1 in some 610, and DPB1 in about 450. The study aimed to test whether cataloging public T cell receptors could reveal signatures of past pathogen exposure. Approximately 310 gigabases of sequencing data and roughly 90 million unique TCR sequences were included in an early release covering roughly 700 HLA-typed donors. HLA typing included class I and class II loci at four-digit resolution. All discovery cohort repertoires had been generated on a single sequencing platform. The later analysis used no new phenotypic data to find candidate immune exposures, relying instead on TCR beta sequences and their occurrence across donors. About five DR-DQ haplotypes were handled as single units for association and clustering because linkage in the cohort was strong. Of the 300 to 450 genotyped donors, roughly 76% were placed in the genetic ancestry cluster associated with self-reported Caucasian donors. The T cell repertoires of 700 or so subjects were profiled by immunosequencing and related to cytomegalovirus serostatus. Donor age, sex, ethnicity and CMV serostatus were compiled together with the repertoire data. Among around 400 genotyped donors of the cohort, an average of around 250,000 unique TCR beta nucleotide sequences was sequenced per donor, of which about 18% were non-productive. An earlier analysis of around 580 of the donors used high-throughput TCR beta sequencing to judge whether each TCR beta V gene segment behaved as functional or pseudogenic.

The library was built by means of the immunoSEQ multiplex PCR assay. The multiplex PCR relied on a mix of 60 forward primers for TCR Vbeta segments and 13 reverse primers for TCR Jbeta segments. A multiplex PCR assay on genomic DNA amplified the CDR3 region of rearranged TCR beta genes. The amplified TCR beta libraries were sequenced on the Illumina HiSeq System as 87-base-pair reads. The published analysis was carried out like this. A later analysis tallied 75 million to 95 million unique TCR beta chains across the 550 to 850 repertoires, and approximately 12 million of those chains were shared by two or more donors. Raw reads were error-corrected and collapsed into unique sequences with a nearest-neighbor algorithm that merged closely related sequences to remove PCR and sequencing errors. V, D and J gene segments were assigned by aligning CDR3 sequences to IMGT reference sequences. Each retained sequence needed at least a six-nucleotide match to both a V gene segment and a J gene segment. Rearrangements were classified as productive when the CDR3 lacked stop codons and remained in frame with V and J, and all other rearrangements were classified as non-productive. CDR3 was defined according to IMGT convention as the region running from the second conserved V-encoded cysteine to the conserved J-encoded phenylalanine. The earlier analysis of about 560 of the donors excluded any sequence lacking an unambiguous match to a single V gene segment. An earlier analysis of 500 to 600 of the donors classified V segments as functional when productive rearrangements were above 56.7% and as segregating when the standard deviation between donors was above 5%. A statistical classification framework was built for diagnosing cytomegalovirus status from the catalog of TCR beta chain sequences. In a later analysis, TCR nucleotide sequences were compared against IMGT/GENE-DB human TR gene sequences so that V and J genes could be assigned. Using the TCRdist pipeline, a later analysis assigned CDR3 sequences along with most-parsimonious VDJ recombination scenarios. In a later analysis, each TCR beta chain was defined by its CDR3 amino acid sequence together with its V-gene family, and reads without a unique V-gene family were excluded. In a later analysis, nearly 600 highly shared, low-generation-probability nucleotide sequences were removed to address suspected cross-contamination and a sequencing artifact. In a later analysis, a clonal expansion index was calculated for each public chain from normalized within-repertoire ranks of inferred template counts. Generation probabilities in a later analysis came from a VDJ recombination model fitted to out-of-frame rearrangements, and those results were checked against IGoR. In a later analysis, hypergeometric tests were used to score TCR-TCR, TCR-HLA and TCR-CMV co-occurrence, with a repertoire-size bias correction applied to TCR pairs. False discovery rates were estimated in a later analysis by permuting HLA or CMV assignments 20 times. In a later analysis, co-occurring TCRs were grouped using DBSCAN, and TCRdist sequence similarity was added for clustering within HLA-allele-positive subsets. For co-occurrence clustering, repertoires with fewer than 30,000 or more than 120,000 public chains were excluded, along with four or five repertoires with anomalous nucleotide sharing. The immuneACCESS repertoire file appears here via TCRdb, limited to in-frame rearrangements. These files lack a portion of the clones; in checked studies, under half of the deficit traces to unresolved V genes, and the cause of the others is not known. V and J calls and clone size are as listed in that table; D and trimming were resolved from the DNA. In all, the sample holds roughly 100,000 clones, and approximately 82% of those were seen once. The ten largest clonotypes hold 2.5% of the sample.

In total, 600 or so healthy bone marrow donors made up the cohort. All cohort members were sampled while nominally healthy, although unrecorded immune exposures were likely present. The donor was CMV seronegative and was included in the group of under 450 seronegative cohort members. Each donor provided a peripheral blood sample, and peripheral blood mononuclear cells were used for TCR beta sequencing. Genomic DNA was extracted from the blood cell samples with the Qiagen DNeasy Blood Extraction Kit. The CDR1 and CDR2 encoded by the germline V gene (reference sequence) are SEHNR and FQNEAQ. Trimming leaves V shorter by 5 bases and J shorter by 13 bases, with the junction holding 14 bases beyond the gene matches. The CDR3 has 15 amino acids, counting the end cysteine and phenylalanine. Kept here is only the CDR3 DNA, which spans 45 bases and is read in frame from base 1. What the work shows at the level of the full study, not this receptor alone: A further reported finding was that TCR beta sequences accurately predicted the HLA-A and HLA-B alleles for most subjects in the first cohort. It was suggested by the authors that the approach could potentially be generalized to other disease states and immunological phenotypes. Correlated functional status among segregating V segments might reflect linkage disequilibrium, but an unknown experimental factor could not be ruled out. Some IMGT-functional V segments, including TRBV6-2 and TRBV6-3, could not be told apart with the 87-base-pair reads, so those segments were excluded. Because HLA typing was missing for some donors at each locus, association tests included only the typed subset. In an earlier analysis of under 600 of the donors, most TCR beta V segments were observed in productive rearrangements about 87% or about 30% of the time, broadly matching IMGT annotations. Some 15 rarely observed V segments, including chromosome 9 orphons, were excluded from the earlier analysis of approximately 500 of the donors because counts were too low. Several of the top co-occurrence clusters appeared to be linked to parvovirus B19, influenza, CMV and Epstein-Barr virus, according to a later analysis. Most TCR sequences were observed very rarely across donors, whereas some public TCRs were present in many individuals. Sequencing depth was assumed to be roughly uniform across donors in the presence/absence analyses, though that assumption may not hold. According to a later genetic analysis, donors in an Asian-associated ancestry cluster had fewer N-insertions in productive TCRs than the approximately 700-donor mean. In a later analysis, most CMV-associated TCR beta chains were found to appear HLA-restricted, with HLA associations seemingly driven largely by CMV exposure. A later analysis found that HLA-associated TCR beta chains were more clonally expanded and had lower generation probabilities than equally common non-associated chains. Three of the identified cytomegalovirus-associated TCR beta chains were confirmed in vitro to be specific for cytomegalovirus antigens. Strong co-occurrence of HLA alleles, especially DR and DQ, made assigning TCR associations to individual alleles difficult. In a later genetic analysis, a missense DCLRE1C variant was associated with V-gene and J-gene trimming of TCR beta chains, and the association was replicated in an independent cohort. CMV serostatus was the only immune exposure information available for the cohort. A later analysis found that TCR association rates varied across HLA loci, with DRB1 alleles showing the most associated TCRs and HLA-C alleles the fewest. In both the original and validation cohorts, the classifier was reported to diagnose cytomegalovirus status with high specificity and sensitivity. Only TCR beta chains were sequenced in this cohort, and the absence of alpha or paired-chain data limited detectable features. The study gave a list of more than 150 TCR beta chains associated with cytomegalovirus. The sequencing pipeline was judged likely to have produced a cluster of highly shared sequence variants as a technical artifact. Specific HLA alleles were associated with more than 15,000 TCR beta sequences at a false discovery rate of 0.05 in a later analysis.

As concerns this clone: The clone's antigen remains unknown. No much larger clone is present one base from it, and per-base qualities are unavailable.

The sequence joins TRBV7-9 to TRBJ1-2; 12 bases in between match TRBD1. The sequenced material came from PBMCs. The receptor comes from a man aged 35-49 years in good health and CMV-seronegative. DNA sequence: TGTGCCAGCAGCGCGCCCTCCGGGACAGGGGGCGCCTCCACCTTC. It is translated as CASSAPSGTGGASTF. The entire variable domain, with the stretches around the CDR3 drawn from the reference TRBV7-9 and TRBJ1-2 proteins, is DTGVSQNPRHKITKRGQNVTFRCDPISEHNRLYWYRQTLGQGPEFLTYFQNEAQLEKSRLLSDRFSAERPKGSFSTLEIQRTEQGDSAMYLCASSAPSGTGGASTFGSGTRLTVV.